These T cell receptor beta chains were read from a single sample in a study of blood T cell repertoires in COVID-19. Assay: immunoSEQ multiplex PCR; the TCRdb copy retains only in-frame clones and omits some. The sample includes around 270,000 clones, over 75% of them seen just once. The material sequenced was peripheral blood. The origin of the receptors is a woman aged 45-60 years with acute or convalescent COVID-19. Each CDR3 is given with its conserved first and last residue. A D gene is named only where the DNA matches it firmly. Size tells how often a clone was seen (once, few, many) or the class of an expanded clone, and some rows leave it out.

NA | NA | TRBV9 | CASSKATGTPSQETQYF
TRBD1 | few | TRBV5-1 | CASRPGQGINNEQFF
NA | NA | TRBV5-1 | CASSLTGTEAFF
NA | few | TRBV7-2 | CASSLATGGTEAFF
TRBD2 | NA | TRBV14 | CASSQVAGVGELFF
NA | once | TRBV18 | CASSRDSPGWRANYGYTF
TRBD2 | NA | TRBV19 | CASSPSGSSYEQYF
TRBD1 | NA | TRBV7-8 | CASSQRGGTGVGNTEAFF
TRBD1 | NA | TRBV2 | CATAGTGYSNEKLFF
NA | NA | TRBV27 | CASSYLGGDGGYTF
NA | NA | TRBV6-6 | CASSYSETQYF
NA | NA | TRBV2 | CASSVDRTSYNEQFF
TRBD2 | NA | TRBV6-2/TRBV6-3 | CASSFSGSSYNEQFF
NA | NA | TRBV20-1 | CSASGGSISEQFF
TRBD2 | NA | TRBV20-1 | CSASGPGLAANTGELFF
NA | NA | TRBV24-1 | CATSRDTGSYNEQFF
NA | NA | TRBV6-5 | CASSYSEQLNYGYTF
TRBD2 | once | TRBV25-1 | CASSDSGSSYEQYF
NA | NA | TRBV9 | CASSDRASYEQYF
TRBD2 | NA | TRBV7-3 | CASKGTSRHEQFF
NA | NA | TRBV7-2 | CASSLVGITNEKLFF
TRBD1 | NA | TRBV28 | CASSSLNRGGIYGYTF
TRBD1 | NA | TRBV6-5 | CASKTRTGIEQYF
NA | NA | TRBV7-2 | CANARASSYNEQFF
TRBD2 | few | TRBV29-1 | CSVVGLAGQRGEQFF
NA | few | TRBV29-1 | CSVSSLRGTDTQYF
NA | NA | TRBV4-2 | CASSQVEHVQFF
TRBD1 | NA | TRBV27 | CASGWGTGVYSGANVLTF
TRBD1 | NA | TRBV19 | CASSIPKGQGMETQYF
TRBD1 | NA | TRBV19 | CASSILGQYQPQHF
NA | NA | TRBV20-1 | CSASGSGRETQYF
TRBD2 | many | TRBV6-5 | CASIRGSDNEQFF
TRBD1 | NA | TRBV6-5 | CASRRQGNYGYTF
NA | NA | TRBV4-3 | CASSQAPITRIVAGELFF
TRBD2 | NA | TRBV4-1 | CASRPIAGDTGELFF
TRBD1 | NA | TRBV7-3 | CASSLWQGAAINEQYF
NA | NA | TRBV7-9 | CASSFVQTTEQYF
NA | few | TRBV15 | CATSREAGDTQYF
NA | NA | TRBV3-1/TRBV3-2 | CASSQDAGWDEQYF
NA | NA | TRBV5-1 | CASSLNFLGAIRHNEQFF
NA | once | TRBV5-1 | CASSSDISYNEQFF
TRBD1 | NA | TRBV5-1 | CASSFGTGDYNEQFF
TRBD2 | NA | TRBV7-3 | CASSWTSGTQETQYF
NA | NA | TRBV19 | CARLTGMGNYGYTF
NA | NA | TRBV30 | CAWSHQGGANSPLHF
NA | once | TRBV3-1/TRBV3-2 | CASSQSAGEYEQYF
NA | NA | TRBV10-3 | CAISESTVEETQYF
NA | NA | TRBV6-1 | CASSEGRDRKVNRYGYTF
TRBD1 | NA | TRBV27 | CASSLNRGGQPQHF
TRBD1 | NA | TRBV28 | CASSGDRGLEGDEAFF
NA | once | TRBV30 | CAWNREFGANVLTF
NA | NA | TRBV7-9 | CASSLQGVDSNQPQHF
NA | NA | TRBV27 | CASSFATNNSPLHF
TRBD2 | NA | TRBV7-6 | CASSSRLAGDAGELFF
TRBD1 | NA | TRBV4-2 | CASSPSDRAGSYEQYF
NA | few | TRBV4-1 | CASSQDTRGAWGKLFF
NA | NA | TRBV11-2 | CASSLVFQQETQYF
TRBD1 | NA | TRBV5-8 | CASRATGSRYQPQHF
TRBD2 | few | TRBV24-1 | CATSDPGLAENNEQFF